The entry below gives a single T cell receptor (beta chain) sequence along with its context. These data belong to a study of blood T cell repertoires in COVID-19. About the research overall: Both acute and convalescent COVID-19 samples were obtained from the United States, Italy and Spain.

Participants spanned ages roughly 18 to 95 years and resided in roughly 26 US areas. Categorization into cohorts depended on clinical history that participants reported. Generated by immunoSEQ multiplex PCR, the TCRdb table keeps only in-frame clones and is missing some. The top ten clones hold 2.6% of a sample with 250,000 or so clones, about 89% of them seen once. The CDR3 runs 14 residues. The V gene lost 6 bases and the J gene lost 4 bases, with 14 bases spanning the gap. The germline gives CDR1 MDHEN, CDR2 SYDVKM. This chain connects TRBV28 to TRBJ2-3; D possibly corresponds to TRBD2 (5 bases). Sequencing was performed on PBMCs or T cells enriched from blood (not recorded which). The clonotype was recovered from a woman between 18 and 29 years old who had recovered from COVID-19. The CDR3 sequence is CASSSTGLADTQYF. The CDR3 DNA is TGTGCCAGCAGCTCGACGGGGTTGGCAGATACGCAGTATTTT.